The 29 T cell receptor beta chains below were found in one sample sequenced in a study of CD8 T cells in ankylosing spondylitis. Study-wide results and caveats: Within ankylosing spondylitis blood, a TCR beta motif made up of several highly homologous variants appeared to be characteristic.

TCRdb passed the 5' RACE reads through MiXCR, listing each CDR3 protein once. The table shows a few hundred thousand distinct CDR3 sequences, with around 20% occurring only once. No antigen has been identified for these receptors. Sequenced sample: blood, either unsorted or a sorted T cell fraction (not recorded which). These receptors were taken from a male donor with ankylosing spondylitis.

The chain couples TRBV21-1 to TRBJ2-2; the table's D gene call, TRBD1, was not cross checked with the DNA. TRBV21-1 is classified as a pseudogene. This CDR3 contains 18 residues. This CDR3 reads CASSNRDRRLTVTGELFF. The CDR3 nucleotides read TGTGCCAGCAGCAACCGGGACAGACGTCTGACAGTCACCGGGGAGCTGTTTTTT.

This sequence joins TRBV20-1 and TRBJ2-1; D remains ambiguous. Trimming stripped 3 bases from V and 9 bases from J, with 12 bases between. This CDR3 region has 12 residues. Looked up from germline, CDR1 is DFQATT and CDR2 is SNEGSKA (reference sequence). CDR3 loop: CSASVGYGEQFF. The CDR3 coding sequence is TGCAGTGCTAGTGTAGGGTACGGTGAGCAGTTCTTC.

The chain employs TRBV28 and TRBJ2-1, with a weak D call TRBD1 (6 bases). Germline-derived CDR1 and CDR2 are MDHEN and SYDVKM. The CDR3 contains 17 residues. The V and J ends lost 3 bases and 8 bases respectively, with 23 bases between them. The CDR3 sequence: CASSFSRGQGLKDEQFF. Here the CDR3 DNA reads TGTGCCAGCAGTTTTTCCCGCGGTCAGGGGCTGAAGGATGAGCAGTTCTTC.

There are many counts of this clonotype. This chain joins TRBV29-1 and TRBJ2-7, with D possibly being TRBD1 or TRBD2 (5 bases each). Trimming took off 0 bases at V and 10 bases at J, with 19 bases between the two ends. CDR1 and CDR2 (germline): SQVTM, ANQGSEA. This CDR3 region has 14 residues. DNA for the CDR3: TGCAGCGTTGAAGATCTAATTGGGGGAAGGTCCCAGTACTTC. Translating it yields CSVEDLIGGRSQYF.

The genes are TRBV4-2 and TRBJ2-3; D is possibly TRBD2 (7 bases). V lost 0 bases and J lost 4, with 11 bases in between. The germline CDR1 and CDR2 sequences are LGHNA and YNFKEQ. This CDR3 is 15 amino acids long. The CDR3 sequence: CASSQDSGGPDTQYF. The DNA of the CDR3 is TGTGCCAGCAGCCAAGATTCGGGGGGCCCAGATACGCAGTATTTT.

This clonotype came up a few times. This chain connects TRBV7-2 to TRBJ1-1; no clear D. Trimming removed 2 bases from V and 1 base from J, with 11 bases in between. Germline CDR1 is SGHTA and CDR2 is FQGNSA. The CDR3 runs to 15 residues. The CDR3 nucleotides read TGTGCCAGCAGCTTATCGTCGGGCCAGAACACTGAAGCTTTCTTT. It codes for CASSLSSGQNTEAFF.

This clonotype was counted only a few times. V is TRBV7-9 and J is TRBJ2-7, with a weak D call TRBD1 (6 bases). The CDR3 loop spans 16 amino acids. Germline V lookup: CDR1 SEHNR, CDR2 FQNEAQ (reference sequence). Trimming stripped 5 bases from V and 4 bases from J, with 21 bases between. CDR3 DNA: TGTGCCAGCAGCGATAGTAGAGGGGGAGTTCTATACGAGCAGTACTTC. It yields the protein CASSDSRGGVLYEQYF.

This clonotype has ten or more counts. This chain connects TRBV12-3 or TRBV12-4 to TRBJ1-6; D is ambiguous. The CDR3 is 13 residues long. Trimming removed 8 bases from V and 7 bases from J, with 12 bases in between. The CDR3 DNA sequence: TGTGCCAGCCAGAACCTAGGAAATTCACCCCTCCACTTT. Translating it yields CASQNLGNSPLHF.

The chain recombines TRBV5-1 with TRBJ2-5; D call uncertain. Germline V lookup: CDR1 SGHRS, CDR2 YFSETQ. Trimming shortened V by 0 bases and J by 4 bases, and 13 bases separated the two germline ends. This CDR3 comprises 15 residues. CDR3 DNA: TGCGCCAGCAGCTTGGAAGCGCGGTCGCCAGAGACCCAGTACTTC. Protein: CASSLEARSPETQYF.

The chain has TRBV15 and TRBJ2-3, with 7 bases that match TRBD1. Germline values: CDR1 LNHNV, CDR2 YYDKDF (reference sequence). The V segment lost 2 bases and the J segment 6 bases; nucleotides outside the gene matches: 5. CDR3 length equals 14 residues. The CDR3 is CATSRTRGSDTQYF. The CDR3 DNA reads TGTGCCACCAGCAGAACCAGGGGGTCGGATACGCAGTATTTT. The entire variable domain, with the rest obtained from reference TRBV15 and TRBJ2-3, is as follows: DAMVIQNPRYQVTQFGKPVTLSCSQTLNHNVMYWYQQKSSQAPKLLFHYYDKDFNNEADTPDNFQSRRPNTSFCFLDIRSPGLGDTAMYLCATSRTRGSDTQYFGPGTRLTVL.

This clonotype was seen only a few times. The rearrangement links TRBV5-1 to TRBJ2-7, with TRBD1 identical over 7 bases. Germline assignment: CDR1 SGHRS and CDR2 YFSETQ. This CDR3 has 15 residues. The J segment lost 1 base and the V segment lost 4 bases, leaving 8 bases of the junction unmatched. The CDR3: CASSRQGSSSYEQYF. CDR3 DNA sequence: TGCGCCAGCAGCCGACAGGGTTCCTCGTCCTACGAGCAGTACTTC.

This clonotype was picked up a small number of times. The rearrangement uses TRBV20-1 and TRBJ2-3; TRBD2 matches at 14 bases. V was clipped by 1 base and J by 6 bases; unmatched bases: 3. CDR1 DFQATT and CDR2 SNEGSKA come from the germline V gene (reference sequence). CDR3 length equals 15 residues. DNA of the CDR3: TGCAGTGCTAGAGGGGGACTAGCGGGAGATGATACGCAGTATTTT. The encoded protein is CSARGGLAGDDTQYF.

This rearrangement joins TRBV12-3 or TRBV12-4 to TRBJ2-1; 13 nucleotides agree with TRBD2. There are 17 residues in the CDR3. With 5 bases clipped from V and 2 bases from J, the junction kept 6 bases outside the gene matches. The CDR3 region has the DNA TGTGCCAGCAGTCCCCGACTAGCGGGAGGAACCTACAATGAGCAGTTCTTC. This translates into CASSPRLAGGTYNEQFF.

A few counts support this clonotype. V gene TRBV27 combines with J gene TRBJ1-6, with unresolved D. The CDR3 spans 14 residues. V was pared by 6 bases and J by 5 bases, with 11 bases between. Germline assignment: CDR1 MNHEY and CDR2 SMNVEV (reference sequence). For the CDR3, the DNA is TGTGCCAGCAGGGCGGGGAGTCATAATTCACCCCTCCACTTT. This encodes CASRAGSHNSPLHF.

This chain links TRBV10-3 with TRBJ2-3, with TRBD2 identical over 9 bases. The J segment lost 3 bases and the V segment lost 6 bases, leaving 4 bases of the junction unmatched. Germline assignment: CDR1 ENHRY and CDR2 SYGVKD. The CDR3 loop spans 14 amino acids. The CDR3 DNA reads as TGTGCCATCAGGCAACTAGCGGGTACAGATACGCAGTATTTT. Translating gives CAIRQLAGTDTQYF.

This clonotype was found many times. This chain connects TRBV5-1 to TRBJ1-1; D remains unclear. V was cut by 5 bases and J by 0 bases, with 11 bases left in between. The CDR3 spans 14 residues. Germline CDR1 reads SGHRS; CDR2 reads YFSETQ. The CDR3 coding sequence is TGCGCCAGCAGTAAATATGAGATGAACACTGAAGCTTTCTTT. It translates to CASSKYEMNTEAFF.

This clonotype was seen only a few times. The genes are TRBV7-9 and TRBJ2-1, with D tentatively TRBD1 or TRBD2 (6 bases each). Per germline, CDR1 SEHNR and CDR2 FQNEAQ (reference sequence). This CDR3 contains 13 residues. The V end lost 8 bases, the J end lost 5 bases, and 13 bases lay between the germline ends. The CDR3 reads CASGGTSNNEQFF. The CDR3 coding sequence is TGTGCCAGCGGCGGGACAAGTAACAATGAGCAGTTCTTC.

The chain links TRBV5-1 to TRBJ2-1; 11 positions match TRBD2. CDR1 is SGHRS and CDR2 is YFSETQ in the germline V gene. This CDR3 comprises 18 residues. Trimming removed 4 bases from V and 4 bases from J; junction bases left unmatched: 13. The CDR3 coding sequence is TGCGCCAGCAGCCCCGTGAGGACTAGCGGGTCTAGGTACAATGAGCAGTTCTTC. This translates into CASSPVRTSGSRYNEQFF.

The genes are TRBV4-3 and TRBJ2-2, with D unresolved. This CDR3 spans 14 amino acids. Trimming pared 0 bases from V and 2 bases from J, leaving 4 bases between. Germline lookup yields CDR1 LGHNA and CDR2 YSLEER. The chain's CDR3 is CASSQDINTGELFF. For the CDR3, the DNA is TGCGCCAGCAGCCAAGACATCAACACCGGGGAGCTGTTTTTT.

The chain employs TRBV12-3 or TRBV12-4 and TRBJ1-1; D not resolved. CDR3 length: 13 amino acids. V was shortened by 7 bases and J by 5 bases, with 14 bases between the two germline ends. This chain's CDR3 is CASTAVLGTEAFF. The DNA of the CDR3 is TGTGCCAGCACCGCGGTCCTGGGAACTGAAGCTTTCTTT.

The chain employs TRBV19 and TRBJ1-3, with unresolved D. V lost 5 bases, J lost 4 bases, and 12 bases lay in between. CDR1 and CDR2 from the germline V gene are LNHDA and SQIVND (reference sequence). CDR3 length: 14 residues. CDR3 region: CASSRSGWGNTIYF. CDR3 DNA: TGTGCCAGTAGTCGAAGCGGCTGGGGAAACACCATATATTTT. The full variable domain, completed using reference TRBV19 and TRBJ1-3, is DGGITQSPKYLFRKEGQNVTLSCEQNLNHDAMYWYRQDPGQGLRLIYYSQIVNDFQKGDIAEGYSVSREKKESFPLTVTSAQKNPTAFYLCASSRSGWGNTIYFGEGSWLTVV.

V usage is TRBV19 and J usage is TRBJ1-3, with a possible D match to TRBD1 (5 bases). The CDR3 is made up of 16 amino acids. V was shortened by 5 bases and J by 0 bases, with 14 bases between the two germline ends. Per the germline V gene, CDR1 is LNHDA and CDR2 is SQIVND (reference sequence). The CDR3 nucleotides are TGTGCCAGTAGTTTCCGACAGACCGACTCTGGAAACACCATATATTTT. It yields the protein CASSFRQTDSGNTIYF.

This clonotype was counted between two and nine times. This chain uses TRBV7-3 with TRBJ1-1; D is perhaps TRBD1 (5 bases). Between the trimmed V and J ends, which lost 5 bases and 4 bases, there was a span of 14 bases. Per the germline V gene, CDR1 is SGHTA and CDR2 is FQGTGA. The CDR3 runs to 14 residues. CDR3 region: CASSRDPGVTEAFF. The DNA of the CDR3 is TGTGCCAGCAGCCGGGATCCGGGGGTCACTGAAGCTTTCTTT.

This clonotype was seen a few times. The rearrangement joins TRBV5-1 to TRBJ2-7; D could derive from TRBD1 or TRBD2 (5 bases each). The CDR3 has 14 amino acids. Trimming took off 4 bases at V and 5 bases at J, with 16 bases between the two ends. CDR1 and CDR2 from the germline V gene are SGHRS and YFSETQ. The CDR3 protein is CASSPVLPGHEQYF. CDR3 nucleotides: TGCGCCAGCAGCCCGGTCTTACCGGGACACGAGCAGTACTTC.

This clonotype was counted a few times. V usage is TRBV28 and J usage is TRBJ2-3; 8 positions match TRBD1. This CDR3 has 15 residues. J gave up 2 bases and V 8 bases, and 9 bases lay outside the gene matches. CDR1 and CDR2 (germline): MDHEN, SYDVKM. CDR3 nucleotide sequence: TGTGCCAGCGGAGCCTGGGACAGGTACACAGATACGCAGTATTTT. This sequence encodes CASGAWDRYTDTQYF.

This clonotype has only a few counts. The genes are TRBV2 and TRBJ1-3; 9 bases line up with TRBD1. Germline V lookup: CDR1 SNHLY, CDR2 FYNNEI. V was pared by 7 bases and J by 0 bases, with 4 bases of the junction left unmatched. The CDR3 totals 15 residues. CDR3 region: CASKTGGISGNTIYF. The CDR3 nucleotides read TGTGCCAGCAAGACAGGGGGGATCTCTGGAAACACCATATATTTT.

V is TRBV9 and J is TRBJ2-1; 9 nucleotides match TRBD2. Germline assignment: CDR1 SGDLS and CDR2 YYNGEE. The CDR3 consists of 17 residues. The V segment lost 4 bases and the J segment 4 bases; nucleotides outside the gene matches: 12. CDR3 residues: CASSSRGSLAGYNEQFF. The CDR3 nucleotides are TGTGCCAGCAGCAGTAGGGGTAGTCTAGCGGGATACAATGAGCAGTTCTTC. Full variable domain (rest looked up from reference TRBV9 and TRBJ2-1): DSGVTQTPKHLITATGQRVTLRCSPRSGDLSVYWYQQSLDQGLQFLIQYYNGEERAKGNILERFSAQQFPDLHSELNLSSLELGDSALYFCASSSRGSLAGYNEQFFGPGTRLTVL.

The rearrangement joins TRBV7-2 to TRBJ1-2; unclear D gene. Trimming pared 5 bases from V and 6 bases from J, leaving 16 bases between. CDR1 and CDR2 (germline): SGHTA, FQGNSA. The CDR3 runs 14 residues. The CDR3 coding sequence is TGTGCCAGCAGCGCCCGAATACAAGGAGATGGCTACACCTTC. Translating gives CASSARIQGDGYTF.

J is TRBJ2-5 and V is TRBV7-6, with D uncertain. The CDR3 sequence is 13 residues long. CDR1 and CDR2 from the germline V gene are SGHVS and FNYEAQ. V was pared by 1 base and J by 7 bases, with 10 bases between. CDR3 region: CASSLEGRGTQYF. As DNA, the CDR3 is TGTGCCAGCAGCTTAGAAGGGCGCGGGACCCAGTACTTC.